The T cell receptor beta chain under discussion was sequenced for a study of T cell repertoires in ileal Crohn's disease. Across the whole study: About half of patients got postoperative therapy: under 12 thiopurines, about 20 anti-TNF.

Time point: neoterminal ileum biopsy at postoperative endoscopy, about 6 months after surgery. Germline assignment: CDR1 SNHLY and CDR2 FYNNEI. Trimming removed 4 bases at V and 0 bases at J, with 7 bases between. The CDR3 contains 15 residues. TCRB immunosequencing input was roughly 500 nanograms of biopsy DNA per sample. Generated by immunoSEQ multiplex PCR, the TCRdb table keeps only in-frame clones and is missing some. The data hold tens of thousands of clones, with approximately 88% observed a single time. This clone occurred once. Sequencing used ileal tissue. This rearrangement joins TRBV2 to TRBJ2-6; D ambiguous. This TCR came from an adult with Crohn's disease. The CDR3 sequence: CASSGRDSGANVLTF. The CDR3 DNA reads TGTGCCAGCAGTGGGAGAGACTCTGGGGCCAACGTCCTGACTTTC. Full variable domain (remainder filled in from reference TRBV2 and TRBJ2-6): EPEVTQTPSHQVTQMGQEVILRCVPISNHLYFYWYRQILGQKVEFLVSFYNNEISEKSEIFDDQFSVERPDGSNFTLKIRSTKLEDSAMYFCASSGRDSGANVLTFGAGSRLTVL.